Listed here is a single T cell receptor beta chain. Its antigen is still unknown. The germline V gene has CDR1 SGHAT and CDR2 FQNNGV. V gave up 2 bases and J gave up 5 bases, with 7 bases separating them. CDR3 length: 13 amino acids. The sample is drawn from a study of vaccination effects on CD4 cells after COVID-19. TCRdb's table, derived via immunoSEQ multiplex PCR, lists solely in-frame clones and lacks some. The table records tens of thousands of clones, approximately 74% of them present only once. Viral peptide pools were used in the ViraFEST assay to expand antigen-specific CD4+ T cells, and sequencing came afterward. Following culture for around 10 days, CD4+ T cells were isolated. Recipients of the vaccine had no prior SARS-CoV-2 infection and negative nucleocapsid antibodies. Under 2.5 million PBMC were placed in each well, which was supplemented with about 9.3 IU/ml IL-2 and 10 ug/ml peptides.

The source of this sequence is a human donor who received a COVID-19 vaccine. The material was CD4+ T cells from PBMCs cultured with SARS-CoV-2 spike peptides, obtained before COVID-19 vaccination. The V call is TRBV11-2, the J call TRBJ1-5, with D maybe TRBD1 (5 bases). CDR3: CASSLWGHQPQHF. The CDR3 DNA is TGTGCCAGCAGCTTATGGGGACATCAGCCCCAGCATTTT.